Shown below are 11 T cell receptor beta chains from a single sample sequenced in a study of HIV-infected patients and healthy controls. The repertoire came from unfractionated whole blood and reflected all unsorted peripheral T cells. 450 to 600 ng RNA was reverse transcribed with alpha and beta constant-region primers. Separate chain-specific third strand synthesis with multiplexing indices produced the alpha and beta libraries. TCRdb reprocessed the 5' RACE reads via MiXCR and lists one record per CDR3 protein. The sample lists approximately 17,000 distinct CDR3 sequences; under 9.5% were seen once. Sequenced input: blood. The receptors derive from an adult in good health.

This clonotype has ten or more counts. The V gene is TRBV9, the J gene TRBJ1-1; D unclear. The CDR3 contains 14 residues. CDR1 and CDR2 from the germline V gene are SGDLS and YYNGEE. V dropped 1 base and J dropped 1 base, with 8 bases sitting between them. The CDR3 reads CASSVSSRNTEAFF. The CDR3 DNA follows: TGTGCCAGCAGCGTAAGCAGTAGGAACACTGAAGCTTTCTTT. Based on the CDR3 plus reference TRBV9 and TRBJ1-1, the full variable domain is DSGVTQTPKHLITATGQRVTLRCSPRSGDLSVYWYQQSLDQGLQFLIQYYNGEERAKGNILERFSAQQFPDLHSELNLSSLELGDSALYFCASSVSSRNTEAFFGQGTRLTVV.

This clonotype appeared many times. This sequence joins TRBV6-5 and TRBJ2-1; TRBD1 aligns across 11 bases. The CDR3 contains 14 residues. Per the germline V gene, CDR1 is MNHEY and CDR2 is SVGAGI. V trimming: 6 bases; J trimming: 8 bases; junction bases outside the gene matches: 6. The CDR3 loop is CASSHRTGGYEQFF. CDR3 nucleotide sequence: TGTGCCAGCAGCCATCGGACAGGGGGCTATGAGCAGTTCTTC.

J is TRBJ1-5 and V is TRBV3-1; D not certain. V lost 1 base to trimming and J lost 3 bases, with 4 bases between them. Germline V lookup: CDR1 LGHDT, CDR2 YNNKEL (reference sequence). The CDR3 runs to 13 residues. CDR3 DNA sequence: TGTGCCAGCAGCCAAGTCTCCAATCAGCCCCAGCATTTT. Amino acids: CASSQVSNQPQHF.

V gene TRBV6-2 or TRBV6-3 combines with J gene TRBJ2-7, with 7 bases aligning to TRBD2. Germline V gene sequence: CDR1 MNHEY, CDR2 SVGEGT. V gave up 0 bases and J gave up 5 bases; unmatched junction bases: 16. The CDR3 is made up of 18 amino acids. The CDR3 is CASSYSMAGDSRPDEQYV. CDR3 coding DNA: TGTGCCAGCAGTTACTCGATGGCGGGGGATAGTCGTCCGGACGAGCAGTACGTC.

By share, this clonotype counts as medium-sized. The CDR3 spells CASSLRPQGANTEAFF. CDR3 DNA: TGTGCCAGCAGTTTGAGGCCACAGGGGGCTAACACTGAAGCTTTCTTT. V and J are TRBV12-3 or TRBV12-4 and TRBJ1-1; TRBD1 matches at 9 bases. Losses at the gene ends were 3 bases for V and 2 bases for J; bases not matched to a gene: 7. The CDR3 is made up of 16 amino acids.

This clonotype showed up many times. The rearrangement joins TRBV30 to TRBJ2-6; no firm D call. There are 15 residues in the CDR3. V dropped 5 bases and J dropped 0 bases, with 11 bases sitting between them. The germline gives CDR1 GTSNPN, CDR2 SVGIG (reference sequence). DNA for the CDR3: TGTGCCTGGTCACGGATAAGCTCTGGGGCCAACGTCCTGACTTTC. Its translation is CAWSRISSGANVLTF. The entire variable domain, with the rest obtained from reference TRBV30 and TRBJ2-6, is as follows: SQTIHQWPATLVQPVGSPLSLECTVEGTSNPNLYWYRQAAGRGLQLLFYSVGIGQISSEVPQNLSASRPQDRQFILSSKKLLLSDSGFYLCAWSRISSGANVLTFGAGSRLTVL.

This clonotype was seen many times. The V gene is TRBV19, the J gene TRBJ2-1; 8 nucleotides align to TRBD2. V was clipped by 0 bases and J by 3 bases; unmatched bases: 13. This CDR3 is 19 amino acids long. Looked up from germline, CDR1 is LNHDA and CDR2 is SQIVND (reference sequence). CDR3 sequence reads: CASSIDYAGGLASYNEQFF. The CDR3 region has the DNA TGTGCCAGTAGTATAGATTACGCGGGAGGATTGGCTAGCTACAATGAGCAGTTCTTC.

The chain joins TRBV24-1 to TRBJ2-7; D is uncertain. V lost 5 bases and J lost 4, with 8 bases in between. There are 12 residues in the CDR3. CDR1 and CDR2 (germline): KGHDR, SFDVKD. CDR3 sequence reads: CATSVPDYEQYV. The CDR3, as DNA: TGTGCCACCAGTGTACCAGATTACGAGCAGTACGTC.

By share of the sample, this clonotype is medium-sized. As DNA, the CDR3 is TGCAGCGTCGGACAGGCAAGTCGTAGCAATCAGCCCCAGCATTTT. Its translation is CSVGQASRSNQPQHF. The rearrangement links TRBV29-1 to TRBJ1-5; 7 bases agree with TRBD1. CDR1 is SQVTM, CDR2 ANQGSEA, per germline. The CDR3 consists of 15 residues. J gave up 0 bases and V 6 bases, and 8 bases lay outside the gene matches.

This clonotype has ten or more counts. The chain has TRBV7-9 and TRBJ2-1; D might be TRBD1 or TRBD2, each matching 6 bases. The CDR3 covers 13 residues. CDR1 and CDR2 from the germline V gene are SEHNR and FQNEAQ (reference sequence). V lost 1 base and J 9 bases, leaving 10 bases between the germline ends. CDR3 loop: CASSLGGTPEQFF. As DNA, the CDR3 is TGTGCCAGCAGCTTAGGCGGGACACCTGAGCAGTTCTTC. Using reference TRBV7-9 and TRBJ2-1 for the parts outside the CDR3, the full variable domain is DTGVSQNPRHKITKRGQNVTFRCDPISEHNRLYWYRQTLGQGPEFLTYFQNEAQLEKSRLLSDRFSAERPKGSFSTLEIQRTEQGDSAMYLCASSLGGTPEQFFGPGTRLTVL.

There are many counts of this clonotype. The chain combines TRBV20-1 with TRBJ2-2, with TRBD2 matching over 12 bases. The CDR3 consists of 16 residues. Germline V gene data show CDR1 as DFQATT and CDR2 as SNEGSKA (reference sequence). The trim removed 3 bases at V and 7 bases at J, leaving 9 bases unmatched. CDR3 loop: CSARSSGRALFGELFF. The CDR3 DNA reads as TGCAGTGCTAGGTCTAGCGGGAGGGCATTGTTCGGGGAGCTGTTTTTT.